The 10 T cell receptor beta chains below were found in one sample sequenced in a study. From the 5' RACE reads, TCRdb called clonotypes with MiXCR, one entry per CDR3 protein. Of about 9,100 distinct CDR3 sequences listed, approximately 61% were seen once; the top ten hold roughly 6%. Sequencing was performed on tumor-infiltrating memory CD4+ T cells sorted from the breast tumor. Subset indicated: memory CD4+ T cells, CD4+CD45RO+CD25-. The receptors were sampled from a female donor with breast cancer.

The V and J genes are TRBV12-3 or TRBV12-4 and TRBJ2-6; 10 bases are a match to TRBD1. CDR3 size: 17 residues. V shed 6 bases, J shed 0 bases, and the junction held 5 bases outside the gene matches. The DNA of the CDR3 is TGTGCCAGCAGCGAGACAGGGGGCCTCTCTGGGGCCAACGTCCTGACTTTC. This gives the protein CASSETGGLSGANVLTF.

V usage is TRBV2 and J usage is TRBJ2-7; TRBD2 matches 7 bases. The junction had 1 base not matched to a gene; V was cut back by 5 bases and J by 3 bases. CDR1 SNHLY and CDR2 FYNNEI come from the germline V gene. The CDR3 totals 12 residues. The chain's CDR3 is CASSRDYYEQYF. CDR3 nucleotide sequence: TGTGCCAGCAGTCGGGACTACTACGAGCAGTACTTC. Full variable domain (remainder filled in from reference TRBV2 and TRBJ2-7): EPEVTQTPSHQVTQMGQEVILRCVPISNHLYFYWYRQILGQKVEFLVSFYNNEISEKSEIFDDQFSVERPDGSNFTLKIRSTKLEDSAMYFCASSRDYYEQYFGPGTRLTVT.

This chain links TRBV20-1 with TRBJ2-7; 8 bases match TRBD2. There are 12 residues in the CDR3. With V trimmed by 5 bases and J by 6 bases, 6 bases remained unmatched. Germline values: CDR1 DFQATT, CDR2 SNEGSKA (reference sequence). This CDR3 reads CSAPTSVGEQYF. CDR3 bases: TGCAGTGCTCCGACTAGCGTGGGCGAGCAGTACTTC.

J is TRBJ2-7 and V is TRBV12-3 or TRBV12-4, with no clear D. Trimming cost V 2 bases and J 5 bases, with 7 bases left between them. This CDR3 spans 12 amino acids. The CDR3: CASSLRQNEQYF. CDR3 DNA sequence: TGTGCCAGCAGTTTAAGGCAGAACGAGCAGTACTTC.

This sequence joins TRBV18 and TRBJ2-1; no clear D. Germline CDR1 is KGHSH and CDR2 is LQKENI. The V gene lost 5 bases and the J gene lost 4 bases, with 6 bases spanning the gap. The length of the CDR3 is 12 residues. In nucleotides, the CDR3 is TGTGCCAGCTCAAAAGGATACAATGAGCAGTTCTTC. Translating gives CASSKGYNEQFF.

The genes are TRBV6-2 or TRBV6-3 and TRBJ2-3; the match to TRBD2 covers 10 bases. J gave up 0 bases and V 0 bases, and 9 bases lay outside the gene matches. The CDR3 covers 19 residues. CDR1 MNHEY and CDR2 SVGEGT come from the germline V gene. The DNA for the CDR3 is TGTGCCAGCAGTTACTCGGGAGGACTAGCGGAGACTAGCACAGATACGCAGTATTTT. The encoded protein is CASSYSGGLAETSTDTQYF.

The genes are TRBV6-5 and TRBJ1-1; D may be TRBD1 (5 bases). The germline CDR1 and CDR2 sequences are MNHEY and SVGAGI. Trimming cost V 5 bases and J 3 bases, with 13 bases left between them. This CDR3 is 14 amino acids long. The CDR3 bases are TGTGCCAGCAGTGGAGCACGGGGGGACACTGAAGCTTTCTTT. Translated, it gives CASSGARGDTEAFF.

V and J are TRBV4-3 and TRBJ2-3; tentatively, D is TRBD2 (5 bases). Trimming pared 2 bases from V and 3 bases from J, leaving 12 bases between. The germline gives CDR1 LGHNA, CDR2 YSLEER. The length of the CDR3 is 15 residues. The CDR3 protein is CASSQSSGRTDTQYF. The CDR3 DNA is TGCGCCAGCAGCCAAAGCAGCGGCCGGACAGATACGCAGTATTTT.

The chain couples TRBV6-5 to TRBJ2-7, with 14 bases aligning to TRBD2. Germline V lookup: CDR1 MNHEY, CDR2 SVGAGI. The V gene end was trimmed by 2 bases and the J gene end by 3 bases; junction bases not matched to a gene: 3. The CDR3 consists of 16 residues. CDR3 protein: CASSYRGLAGDYEQYF. Written as DNA, the CDR3 is TGTGCCAGCAGTTACCGGGGACTAGCGGGAGACTACGAGCAGTACTTC.

This clonotype was found once. The genes are TRBV12-3 or TRBV12-4 and TRBJ2-2; TRBD1 aligns across 7 bases. The CDR3 contains 15 residues. V dropped 3 bases and J dropped 4; count of bases not matched to a gene: 5. The CDR3 loop reads CASSLDRPATGELFF. The CDR3, as DNA: TGTGCCAGCAGTTTGGACAGGCCAGCCACCGGGGAGCTGTTTTTT.